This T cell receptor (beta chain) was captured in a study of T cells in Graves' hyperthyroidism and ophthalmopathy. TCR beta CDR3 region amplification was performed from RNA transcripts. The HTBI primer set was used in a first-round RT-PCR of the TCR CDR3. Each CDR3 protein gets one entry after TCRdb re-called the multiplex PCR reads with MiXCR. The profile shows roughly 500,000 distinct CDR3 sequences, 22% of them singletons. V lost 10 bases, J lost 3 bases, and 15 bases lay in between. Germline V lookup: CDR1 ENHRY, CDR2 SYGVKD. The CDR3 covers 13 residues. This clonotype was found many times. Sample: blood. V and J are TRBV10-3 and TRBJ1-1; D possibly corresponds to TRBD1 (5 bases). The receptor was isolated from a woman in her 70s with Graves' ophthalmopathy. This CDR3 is CATRVGWDTEAFF. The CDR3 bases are TGTGCCACCAGGGTAGGCTGGGACACTGAAGCTTTCTTT.